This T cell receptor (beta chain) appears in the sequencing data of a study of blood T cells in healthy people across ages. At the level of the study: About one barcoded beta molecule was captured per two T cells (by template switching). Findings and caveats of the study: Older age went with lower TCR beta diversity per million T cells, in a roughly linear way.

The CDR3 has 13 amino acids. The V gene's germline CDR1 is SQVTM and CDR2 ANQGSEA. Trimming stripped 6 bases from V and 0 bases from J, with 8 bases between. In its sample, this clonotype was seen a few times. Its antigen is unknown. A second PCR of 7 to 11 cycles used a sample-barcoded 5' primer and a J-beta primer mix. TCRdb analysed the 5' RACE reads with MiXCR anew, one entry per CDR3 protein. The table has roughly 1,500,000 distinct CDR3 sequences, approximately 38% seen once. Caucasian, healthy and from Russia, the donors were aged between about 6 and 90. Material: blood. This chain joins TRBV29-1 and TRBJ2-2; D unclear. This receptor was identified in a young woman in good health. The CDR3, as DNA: TGCAGCGTAACCGACTCGAACACCGGGGAGCTGTTTTTT. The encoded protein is CSVTDSNTGELFF.